What follows are 16 T cell receptor beta chains derived from one specimen sequenced in a study of PD-L1 blockade in urothelial cancer. Method: immunoSEQ multiplex PCR; TCRdb's copy keeps in-frame clones and lacks some. The data contain about 35,000 clones, more than 80% of them seen just once; the ten biggest clones take up more than 9%. Time point meaning: peripheral blood 6 weeks after treatment start. The specimen was PBMCs, collected around atezolizumab (anti-PD-L1) treatment. These receptors originate from a man in his forties or fifties with urothelial cancer.

The gene calls are TRBV2 and TRBJ2-7; 8 positions match TRBD1. V lost 7 bases and J lost 3; bases outside the gene matches: 5. Per the germline V gene, CDR1 is SNHLY and CDR2 is FYNNEI. The CDR3 covers 13 residues. CDR3 sequence reads: CASKQGVSYEQYF. The CDR3 coding sequence is TGTGCCAGCAAACAGGGGGTGAGCTACGAGCAGTACTTC.

In this sample, this clone turned up a few times. In the same sample, other DNA sequences code for this CDR3. The chain has TRBV5-1 and TRBJ1-2; D possibly corresponds to TRBD1 (5 bases). CDR3 length: 13 amino acids. Per the germline V gene, CDR1 is SGHRS and CDR2 is YFSETQ. V gave up 2 bases and J gave up 13 bases, with 18 bases separating them. CDR3 bases: TGCGCCAGCAGCTTAGGGGCAGCTTCTACCACCACCTTC. Translated, it gives CASSLGAASTTTF.

The V call is TRBV30, the J call TRBJ2-5; 8 bases align to TRBD2. Germline V gene lookup returns CDR1 GTSNPN and CDR2 SVGIG (reference sequence). CDR3 size: 12 residues. V was clipped by 8 bases and J by 5 bases; unmatched bases: 7. CDR3 amino acids: CASAAGGETQYF. The DNA for the CDR3 is TGTGCCAGCGCGGCGGGAGGCGAGACCCAGTACTTC.

The chain uses TRBV6-5 and TRBJ2-2, with TRBD1 matching over 9 bases. The CDR3 runs to 12 residues. CDR1 and CDR2 from the germline V gene are MNHEY and SVGAGI. Germline trimming cut 10 bases from V and 7 bases from J; bases unmatched to any gene: 4. The CDR3 region has the DNA TGTGCCACCGGGACAGGGAACGGGGAGCTGTTTTTT. Protein sequence: CATGTGNGELFF.

The V and J genes are TRBV29-1 and TRBJ1-1; no definite D call. CDR3 size: 14 residues. The ends were cut back, 6 bases at V and 3 bases at J, with 17 bases in the middle. Germline CDR1 SQVTM, CDR2 ANQGSEA. In DNA, the CDR3 is TGCAGCGTAAGGTCGGGAGGGCGGGACACTGAAGCTTTCTTT. Translation gives CSVRSGGRDTEAFF.

This clone counts as medium-sized. The CDR3 sequence is CASSTVEAFF. The DNA for the CDR3 is TGTGCCAGCAGCACGGTTGAAGCTTTCTTT. The chain employs TRBV2 and TRBJ1-1; D unresolved. Germline loops: CDR1 SNHLY, CDR2 FYNNEI. Trimming shortened V by 6 bases and J by 7 bases, and 6 bases separated the two germline ends. The CDR3 is 10 amino acids. Full variable domain (missing parts from reference TRBV2 and TRBJ1-1): EPEVTQTPSHQVTQMGQEVILRCVPISNHLYFYWYRQILGQKVEFLVSFYNNEISEKSEIFDDQFSVERPDGSNFTLKIRSTKLEDSAMYFCASSTVEAFFGQGTRLTVV.

The count of this clone is one. V and J are TRBV5-1 and TRBJ1-1; D is ambiguous. CDR3 length equals 14 residues. Deletions cut 0 bases from V and 1 base from J, with 7 bases between. Germline V lookup: CDR1 SGHRS, CDR2 YFSETQ. The CDR3 DNA sequence: TGCGCCAGCAGCTTGGGACACCAGAACACTGAAGCTTTCTTT. Amino acid sequence: CASSLGHQNTEAFF.

The J gene is TRBJ2-1, the V gene TRBV7-9; the D gene is possibly TRBD1 (6 bases). This CDR3 contains 15 residues. V lost 10 bases, J lost 8 bases, and 24 bases lay in between. The germline gives CDR1 SEHNR, CDR2 FQNEAQ (reference sequence). The CDR3 is CAITRVGDTRDEQFF. CDR3 bases: TGTGCCATTACGCGGGTAGGGGACACTAGGGATGAGCAGTTCTTC.

The rearrangement uses TRBV30 and TRBJ2-7; 8 bases match TRBD1. The germline V gene has CDR1 GTSNPN and CDR2 SVGIG (reference sequence). The ends lost 4 bases at V and 7 bases at J; junction bases unmatched: 6. This CDR3 is built from 12 residues. This CDR3 is CAWNGQGLEQYF. The CDR3 bases are TGTGCCTGGAACGGACAGGGTTTGGAGCAGTACTTC.

J is TRBJ1-2 and V is TRBV21-1. TRBV21-1 is labeled a pseudogene. The CDR3 contains 14 residues. Here the CDR3 DNA reads TGTGCCACGGGTCCCCGTAGAGACAGCGGGGGCTACACCTTC. Its translation is CATGPRRDSGGYTF.

The chain recombines TRBV2 with TRBJ1-5; D is unresolved. This CDR3 contains 14 residues. Looked up from germline, CDR1 is SNHLY and CDR2 is FYNNEI. With 6 bases removed from V and 3 bases from J, the gap between germline ends came to 12 bases. The CDR3 DNA is TGTGCCAGCAGCGAGACGGGTCTCAATCAGCCCCAGCATTTT. The encoded protein is CASSETGLNQPQHF.

The V call is TRBV28, the J call TRBJ1-1; tentatively, D is TRBD1 (6 bases). Germline loops: CDR1 MDHEN, CDR2 SYDVKM. The V end was cut by 5 bases, the J end by 6 bases, with 16 bases between. The CDR3 covers 14 residues. In DNA form, the CDR3 reads TGTGCCAGCAGTCCCCGGGACAAAATCCCTGAAGCTTTCTTT. Its translation: CASSPRDKIPEAFF. The full variable domain, its missing parts supplied by reference TRBV28 and TRBJ1-1, is DVKVTQSSRYLVKRTGEKVFLECVQDMDHENMFWYRQDPGLGLRLIYFSYDVKMKEKGDIPEGYSVSREKKERFSLILESASTNQTSMYLCASSPRDKIPEAFFGQGTRLTVV.

This clone was counted once. This chain links TRBV7-8 with TRBJ2-5, with 8 bases lining up with TRBD2. Germline lookup yields CDR1 SGHVS and CDR2 FQNEAQ. This CDR3 spans 15 amino acids. V was pared by 5 bases and J by 1 base, with 6 bases of the junction left unmatched. CDR3 protein: CASSRPTSVQETQYF. The CDR3 bases are TGTGCCAGCAGCCGACCGACTAGCGTCCAAGAGACCCAGTACTTC.

The rearrangement uses TRBV20-1 and TRBJ2-7; D perhaps matches TRBD2 (6 bases). CDR1 DFQATT and CDR2 SNEGSKA come from the germline V gene (reference sequence). This CDR3 is built from 10 residues. Between the trimmed V and J ends, which lost 4 bases and 7 bases, there was a span of 8 bases. This CDR3 reads CSATSEEQYF. The CDR3 nucleotides read TGCAGTGCTACTAGCGAGGAGCAGTACTTC.

The rearrangement uses TRBV19 and TRBJ2-1, with D possibly TRBD1 on 5 matching bases. Germline values: CDR1 LNHDA, CDR2 SQIVND (reference sequence). The CDR3 loop spans 14 amino acids. Trimming took off 3 bases at V and 4 bases at J, with 10 bases between the two ends. The CDR3 DNA sequence: TGTGCCAGTAGTATCTCCACAGGTTACAATGAGCAGTTCTTC. This gives the protein CASSISTGYNEQFF. The full variable domain, rest sourced from reference TRBV19 and TRBJ2-1, is DGGITQSPKYLFRKEGQNVTLSCEQNLNHDAMYWYRQDPGQGLRLIYYSQIVNDFQKGDIAEGYSVSREKKESFPLTVTSAQKNPTAFYLCASSISTGYNEQFFGPGTRLTVL.

The V and J genes are TRBV4-1 and TRBJ2-7; TRBD1 matches at 7 bases. Germline loops: CDR1 MGHRA, CDR2 YSYEKL. The trim removed 6 bases at V and 3 bases at J, leaving 8 bases unmatched. The CDR3 is made up of 14 amino acids. In DNA form, the CDR3 reads TGCGCCAGCAGTAAGGGGACAGACCTCTACGAGCAGTACTTC. This sequence encodes CASSKGTDLYEQYF.